This TCR beta chain came from a study of blood T cell repertoires in COVID-19. On the study more broadly: The analysed material was cDNA or gDNA that came from T cells, B-cell-depleted T cells, or PBMCs.

Germline V CDR1 and CDR2: LNHDA, SQIVND (reference sequence). CDR3 length: 14 residues. Trimming shortened V by 4 bases and J by 8 bases, and 17 bases separated the two germline ends. In the original workflow: Amplification from reference gene primers served as the basis for estimated nucleated cell counts. Repertoires were generated with immunoSEQ multiplex PCR, while TCRdb's copy carries only in-frame clones and drops some. V, J and clone size were drawn from that table, and D and trimming were deduced from the DNA. The sample carries a few hundred thousand clones, 85% recorded once. Material: peripheral blood. This receptor was obtained from a woman aged 18-29 years with acute or convalescent COVID-19. The gene calls are TRBV19 and TRBJ1-2; no clear D gene. CDR3 residues: CASSTSNLNSGYTF. The CDR3 DNA sequence: TGTGCCAGTAGTACGTCGAACCTCAACAGCGGCTACACCTTC.